Listed below are T cell receptor beta chains from one sample, sequenced in a study of OX40 agonist ivuxolimab in advanced cancers. The assay was immunoSEQ multiplex PCR, and TCRdb's table has in-frame clones only and misses some. There are more than 50,000 clones in the sample; approximately 90% occur only once, and under 2.5% lies in the top ten. This material consisted of CD4+ or CD8+ T cells sorted from blood, taken in a trial of the OX40 agonist ivuxolimab. The receptors stem from an adult with an advanced solid tumor such as melanoma, head and neck, liver or kidney cancer. The CDR3 runs from the conserved cysteine through the conserved F or W. The order of the fields is CDR3 DNA, CDR3 protein, clone size, D gene, V gene, J gene. The D gene is left open where the match is weak. Size tells how often a clone was seen (once, few, many) or the class of an expanded clone, and some rows leave it out.

DNA: TGTGCCAGCAGTAGACCGGGACTAGCTGTCACCGGGGAGCTGTTTTTT
CDR3: CASSRPGLAVTGELFF
size: -
D: TRBD2
V: TRBV6-6
J: TRBJ2-2

DNA: TGTGCCAGCAGCTTTATAGCGGGGCGCCAAGAGACCCAGTACTTC
CDR3: CASSFIAGRQETQYF
size: -
D: TRBD2
V: TRBV7-8
J: TRBJ2-5

DNA: TGTGCCAGCGTCCCGGGACAGGCCGTGCGGAGTTCGTTCTTC
CDR3: CASVPGQAVRSSFF
size: -
D: TRBD1
V: TRBV2
J: TRBJ2-1

DNA: TGTGCCAGTAGTATCCAGGGAAGGGGGTACTTC
CDR3: CASSIQGRGYF
size: -
D: -
V: TRBV19
J: TRBJ2-4

DNA: TGTGCCAGCAGTGGTGGCATGAACACTGAAGCTTTCTTT
CDR3: CASSGGMNTEAFF
size: few
D: -
V: TRBV6-1
J: TRBJ1-1

DNA: TGTGCCAGTAGTTCGGGACAGGGGGCCTCCCCTCTCCACTTT
CDR3: CASSSGQGASPLHF
size: -
D: TRBD1
V: TRBV19
J: TRBJ1-6

DNA: TGTGCCAGCAGCAACCCAGGGGGCGTGGTCACTGAAGCTTTCTTT
CDR3: CASSNPGGVVTEAFF
size: -
D: TRBD1
V: TRBV27
J: TRBJ1-1

DNA: TGTGCCAGCTCACCTTTAGCAGGCTCAGATACGCAGTATTTT
CDR3: CASSPLAGSDTQYF
size: -
D: -
V: TRBV18
J: TRBJ2-3

DNA: TGTGCCAGCAGCTTAGGGGGTGAAGAGGGGCCCCAGCATTTT
CDR3: CASSLGGEEGPQHF
size: -
D: -
V: TRBV11-1
J: TRBJ1-5

DNA: TGTGCCAGCAGCGTAGATGGACAGCAGCCCCAGCATTTT
CDR3: CASSVDGQQPQHF
size: -
D: -
V: TRBV9
J: TRBJ1-5

DNA: TGTGCCAGGAGCGTCGTCGGGGGGCGCACTGAAGCTTTCTTT
CDR3: CARSVVGGRTEAFF
size: -
D: -
V: TRBV28
J: TRBJ1-1

DNA: TGTGCCTGGAGTGTAGGGGGTACGGCCATATATTTT
CDR3: CAWSVGGTAIYF
size: -
D: -
V: TRBV30
J: TRBJ1-3

DNA: TGTGCCTGGAAGGCCTTCGGGGGAAACTACAATGAGCAGTTCTTC
CDR3: CAWKAFGGNYNEQFF
size: few
D: -
V: TRBV30
J: TRBJ2-1

DNA: TGTGCCAGCAGCCAAGATAGGGCAGCTTATGGCTACACCTTC
CDR3: CASSQDRAAYGYTF
size: -
D: -
V: TRBV14
J: TRBJ1-2

DNA: TGTGCCACCAGCAGAGGCGATCGCAATCAGCCCCAGCATTTT
CDR3: CATSRGDRNQPQHF
size: -
D: -
V: TRBV15
J: TRBJ1-5

DNA: TGTGCCAGCAGCGCCCTGACCAATCCGGGACAGGGAAATTCACCCCTCCACTTT
CDR3: CASSALTNPGQGNSPLHF
size: -
D: TRBD1
V: TRBV9
J: TRBJ1-6

DNA: TGTGCCATCAGTGCGAGCAGGGGGGCAGATACGCAGTATTTT
CDR3: CAISASRGADTQYF
size: once
D: -
V: TRBV10-3
J: TRBJ2-3

DNA: TGTGCCAGTACCGGGACAGGGTGCGAGCAGTACTTC
CDR3: CASTGTGCEQYF
size: -
D: TRBD1
V: TRBV19
J: TRBJ2-7

DNA: TGTGCCAGCACCGGGAGCTCCTCCTACAATGAGCAGTTCTTC
CDR3: CASTGSSSYNEQFF
size: -
D: -
V: TRBV27
J: TRBJ2-1

DNA: TGCAGCGCCCCCCAAGGGCGGAATACTAACACTGAAGCTTTCTTT
CDR3: CSAPQGRNTNTEAFF
size: -
D: -
V: TRBV29-1
J: TRBJ1-1

DNA: TGTGCCAGCTCACCAGGGCTGGAGAACACTGAAGCTTTCTTT
CDR3: CASSPGLENTEAFF
size: once
D: -
V: TRBV18
J: TRBJ1-1

DNA: TGCAGTGTCCTCCGGGGCTACACCTTC
CDR3: CSVLRGYTF
size: -
D: -
V: TRBV20-1
J: TRBJ1-2

DNA: TGTGCCAGTAGTGAGGCCGAAGAGACCCAGTACTTC
CDR3: CASSEAEETQYF
size: -
D: -
V: TRBV19
J: TRBJ2-5

DNA: TGTGCCAGCAATCCCTACCGGGACTACTCCTACGAGCAGTACTTC
CDR3: CASNPYRDYSYEQYF
size: -
D: TRBD2
V: TRBV6-1
J: TRBJ2-7

DNA: TGTGCCAGCAGCTTAGCGGGGGCCACCGGGGAGCTGTTTTTT
CDR3: CASSLAGATGELFF
size: once
D: -
V: TRBV7-6
J: TRBJ2-2

DNA: TGTGCCAGTACCGGTATTGGAAGCGGAAAGACAGGGTACTACGAGCAGTACTTC
CDR3: CASTGIGSGKTGYYEQYF
size: -
D: TRBD1
V: TRBV19
J: TRBJ2-7

DNA: TGTGCCACCAGCCCTATTATCAACTATGGCTACACCTTC
CDR3: CATSPIINYGYTF
size: -
D: -
V: TRBV15
J: TRBJ1-2

DNA: TGTGCCAGTAGTGAACAGGTATCATGGAGCAATCAGCCCCAGCATTTT
CDR3: CASSEQVSWSNQPQHF
size: -
D: -
V: TRBV19
J: TRBJ1-5